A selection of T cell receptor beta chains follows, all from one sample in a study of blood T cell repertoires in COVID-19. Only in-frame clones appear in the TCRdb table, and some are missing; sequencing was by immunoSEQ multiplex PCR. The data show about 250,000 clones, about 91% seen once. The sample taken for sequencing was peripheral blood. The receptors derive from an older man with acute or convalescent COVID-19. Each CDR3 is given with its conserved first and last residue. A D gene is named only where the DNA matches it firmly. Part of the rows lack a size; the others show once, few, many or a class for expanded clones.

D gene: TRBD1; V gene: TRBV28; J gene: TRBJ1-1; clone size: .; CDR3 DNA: TGTGCCAGCAGCACCGGGACAGGGAACACTGAAGCTTTCTTT; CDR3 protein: CASSTGTGNTEAFF
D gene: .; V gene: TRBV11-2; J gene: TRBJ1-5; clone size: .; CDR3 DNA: TGTGCCAGCAGCGCAGTATCGGGACAGCCCCAGCATTTT; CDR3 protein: CASSAVSGQPQHF
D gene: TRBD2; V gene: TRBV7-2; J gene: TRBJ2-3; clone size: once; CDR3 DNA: TGTGCCAGCAGCGGCCTACTAGCGGGGCGTCATACAGATACGCAGTATTTT; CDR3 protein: CASSGLLAGRHTDTQYF
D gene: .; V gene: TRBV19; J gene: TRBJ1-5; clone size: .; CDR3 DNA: TGTGCCAGTAGCAGCGGGGGCGTTCGGCATTTT; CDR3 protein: CASSSGGVRHF
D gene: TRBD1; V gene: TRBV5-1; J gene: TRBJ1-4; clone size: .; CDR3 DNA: TGCGCCAGCAGCTTGGCCGCCGGGACAGGGGTACCAACTAATGAAAAACTGTTTTTT; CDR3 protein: CASSLAAGTGVPTNEKLFF
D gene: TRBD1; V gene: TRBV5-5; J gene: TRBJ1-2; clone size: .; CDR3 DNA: TGTGCCAGCAGCTTGGAGGGACAGGCTTTAACATCCTATGGCTACACCTTC; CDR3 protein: CASSLEGQALTSYGYTF
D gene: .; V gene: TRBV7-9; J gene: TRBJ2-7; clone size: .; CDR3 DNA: TGTGCCAGCGGCCTAAATTGGGAGGACCGCGAGCAGTACTTC; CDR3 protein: CASGLNWEDREQYF
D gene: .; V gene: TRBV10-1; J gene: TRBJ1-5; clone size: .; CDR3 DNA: TGCGCCAGCAGTGAAGGCGCCGGCAGGCTGCTTAGCAATCAGCCCCAGCATTTT; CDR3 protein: CASSEGAGRLLSNQPQHF
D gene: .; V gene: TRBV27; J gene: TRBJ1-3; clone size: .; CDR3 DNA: TGTGCCAGCAGTTCCCTGGCGGGGTTGGGAAACACCATATATTTT; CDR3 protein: CASSSLAGLGNTIYF
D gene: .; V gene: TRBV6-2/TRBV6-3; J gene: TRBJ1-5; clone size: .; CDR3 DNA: TGTGCCAGCAGTTTGAGGAGGACGCAGAAAAGTCAGCCCCAGCATTTT; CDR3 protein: CASSLRRTQKSQPQHF
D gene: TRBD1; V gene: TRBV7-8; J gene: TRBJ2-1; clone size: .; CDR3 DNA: TGTGCCAGCAGCTTAGTAGGGGGGACAGGGCTTGATGAGCAGTTCTTC; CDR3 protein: CASSLVGGTGLDEQFF
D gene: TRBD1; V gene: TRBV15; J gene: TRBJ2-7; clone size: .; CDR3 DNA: TGTGCCACCAGCAGAGGGGGGACAGGAGGCCGCTACGAGCAGTACTTC; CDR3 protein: CATSRGGTGGRYEQYF
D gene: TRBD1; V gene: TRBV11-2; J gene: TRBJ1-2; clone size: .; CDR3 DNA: TGTGCCAGCAGCAGCCAGGGACAGCAGATCTATGGCTACACCTTC; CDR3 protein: CASSSQGQQIYGYTF
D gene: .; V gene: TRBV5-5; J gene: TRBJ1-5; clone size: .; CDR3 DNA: TGTGCCAGCAGCTTCAGTAGCAATCAGCCCCAGCATTTT; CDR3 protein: CASSFSSNQPQHF
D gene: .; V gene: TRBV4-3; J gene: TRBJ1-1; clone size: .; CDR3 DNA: TGCGCCAGCAGCCCCCAAGGGGTGAACACTGAAGCTTTCTTT; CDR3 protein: CASSPQGVNTEAFF
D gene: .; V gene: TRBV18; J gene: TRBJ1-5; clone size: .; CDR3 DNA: TGTGCCAGCTCACCATCAGGAGGTAACTATCCTCAGCCCCAGCATTTT; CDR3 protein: CASSPSGGNYPQPQHF
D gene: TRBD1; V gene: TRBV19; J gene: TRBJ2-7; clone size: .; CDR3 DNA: TGTGCCAGTAGTACGGGACAGGGGAGCTCCTACGAGCAGTACTTC; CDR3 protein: CASSTGQGSSYEQYF
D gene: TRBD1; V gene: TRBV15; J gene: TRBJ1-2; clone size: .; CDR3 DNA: TGTGCCACCAGCACCGGGACAGCCTATGGCTACACCTTC; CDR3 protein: CATSTGTAYGYTF
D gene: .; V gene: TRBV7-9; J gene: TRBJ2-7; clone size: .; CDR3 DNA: TGTGCCAGCAGCCTAGGGAGGACGACCGAGCAGTACTTC; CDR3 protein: CASSLGRTTEQYF
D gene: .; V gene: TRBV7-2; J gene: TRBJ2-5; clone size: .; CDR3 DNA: TGTGCCAGCAGCTTATGGGACTTCCAAGAGACCCAGTACTTC; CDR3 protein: CASSLWDFQETQYF
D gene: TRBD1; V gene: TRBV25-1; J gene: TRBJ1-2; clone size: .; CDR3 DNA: TGTGCCAGCAATTCCGGGACAGGGGGCCCCTATGGCTACACCTTC; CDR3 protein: CASNSGTGGPYGYTF
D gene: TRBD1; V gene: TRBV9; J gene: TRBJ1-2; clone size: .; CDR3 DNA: TGTGCCAGCAGCGAAGGGACAGGGGGTATCTATGGCTACACCTTC; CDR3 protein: CASSEGTGGIYGYTF
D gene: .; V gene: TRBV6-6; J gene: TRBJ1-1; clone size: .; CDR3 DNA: TGTGCCAGCAGTACAAACAGGGAGAACACTGAAGCTTTCTTT; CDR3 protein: CASSTNRENTEAFF
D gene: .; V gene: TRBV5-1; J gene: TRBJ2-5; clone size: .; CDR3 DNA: TGCGCCAGCAGCTCCCCCACTCTCCAAGAGACCCAGTACTTC; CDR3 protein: CASSSPTLQETQYF
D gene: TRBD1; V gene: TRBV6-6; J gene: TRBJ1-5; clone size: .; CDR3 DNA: TGTGCCAGCAGTTATAGGGACAGGGTTGAGCCCCAGCATTTT; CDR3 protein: CASSYRDRVEPQHF
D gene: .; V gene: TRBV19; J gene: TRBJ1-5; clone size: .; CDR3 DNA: TGTGCCAGTAGTATAGGTATTAGCAATCAGCCCCAGCATTTT; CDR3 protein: CASSIGISNQPQHF
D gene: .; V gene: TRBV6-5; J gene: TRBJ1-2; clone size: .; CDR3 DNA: TGTGCCAGCAGTTACTCCGGGGTCCCTAACTATGGCTACACCTTC; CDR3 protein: CASSYSGVPNYGYTF
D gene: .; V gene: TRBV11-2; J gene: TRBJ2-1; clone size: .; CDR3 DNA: TGTGCCAGCAGCTTAAATTGGCTCTACAATGAGCAGTTCTTC; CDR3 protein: CASSLNWLYNEQFF
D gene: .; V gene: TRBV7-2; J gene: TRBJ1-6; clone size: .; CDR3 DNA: TGTGCCAGCAGCCCCGAGATCAGCGGGACACCCCTCCACTTT; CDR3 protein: CASSPEISGTPLHF
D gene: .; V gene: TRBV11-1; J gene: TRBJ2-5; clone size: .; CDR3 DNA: TGTGCCAGCAGCTCAGCCCGAACAGGGTGGGAGACCCAGTACTTC; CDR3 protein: CASSSARTGWETQYF
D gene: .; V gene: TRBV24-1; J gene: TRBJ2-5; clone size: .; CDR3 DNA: TGTGCCACCAGTGATCCCGGACAGTCAGGGCAAGAGACCCAGTACTTC; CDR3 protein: CATSDPGQSGQETQYF
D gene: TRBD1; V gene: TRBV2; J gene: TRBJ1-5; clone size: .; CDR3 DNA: TGTGCCAGCAGAGATACAGGGGGCGTGCCCCAGCATTTT; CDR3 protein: CASRDTGGVPQHF
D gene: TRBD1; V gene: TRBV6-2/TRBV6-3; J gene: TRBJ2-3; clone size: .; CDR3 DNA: TGTGCCAGCAGTCAAACAGGGGTGGACACAGATACGCAGTATTTT; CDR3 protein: CASSQTGVDTDTQYF
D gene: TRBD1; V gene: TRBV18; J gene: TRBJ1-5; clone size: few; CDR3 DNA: TGTGCCAGCTCACCCACAGGGGGCAATCAGCCCCAGCATTTT; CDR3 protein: CASSPTGGNQPQHF
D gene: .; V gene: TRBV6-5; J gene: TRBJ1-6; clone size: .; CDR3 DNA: TGTGCCAGCAGTTACTCGGGGGAGGTTTATAATTCACCCCTCCACTTT; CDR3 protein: CASSYSGEVYNSPLHF
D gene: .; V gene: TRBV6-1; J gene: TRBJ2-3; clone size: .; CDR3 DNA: TGTGCCAGCAGTGATACCTTTTATGGGAGGACAGATACGCAGTATTTT; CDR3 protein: CASSDTFYGRTDTQYF
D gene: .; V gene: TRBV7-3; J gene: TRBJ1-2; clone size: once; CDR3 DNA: TGTGCCAGCAGCACACAGCCATCCCCAAGTAACTATGGCTACACCTTC; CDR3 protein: CASSTQPSPSNYGYTF
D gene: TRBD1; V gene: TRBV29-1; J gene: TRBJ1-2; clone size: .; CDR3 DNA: TGCAGCGTTGGGCTCCGGGACAGCTATGGCTACACCTTC; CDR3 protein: CSVGLRDSYGYTF
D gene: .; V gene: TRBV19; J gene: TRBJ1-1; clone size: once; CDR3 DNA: TGTGCCAGTAGTATTAGCGGACGGATGAACACTGAAGCTTTCTTT; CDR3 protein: CASSISGRMNTEAFF
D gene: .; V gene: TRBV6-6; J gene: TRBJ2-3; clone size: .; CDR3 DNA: TGTGCCAGCAGTTACGAGAAGACTAGCACAGATACGCAGTATTTT; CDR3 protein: CASSYEKTSTDTQYF
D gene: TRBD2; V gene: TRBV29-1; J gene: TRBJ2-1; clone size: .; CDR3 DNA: TGCAGCGCCCTCGGGACTAGGACCTACAATGAGCAGTTCTTC; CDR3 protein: CSALGTRTYNEQFF
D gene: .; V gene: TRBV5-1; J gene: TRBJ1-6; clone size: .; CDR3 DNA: TGCGCCAGCAGCTTAAAGGGAGAATGGGGTTCACCCCTCCACTTT; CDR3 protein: CASSLKGEWGSPLHF
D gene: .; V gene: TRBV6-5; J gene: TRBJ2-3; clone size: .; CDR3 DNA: TGTGCCAGCAGTTATAGGACATCCACAGATACGCAGTATTTT; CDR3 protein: CASSYRTSTDTQYF
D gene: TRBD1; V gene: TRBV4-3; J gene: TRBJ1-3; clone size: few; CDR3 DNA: TGCGCCAGCAGCCAGGGGACAGGGGCTGGAAACACCATATATTTT; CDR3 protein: CASSQGTGAGNTIYF
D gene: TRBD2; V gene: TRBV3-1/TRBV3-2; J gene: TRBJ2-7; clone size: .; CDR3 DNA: TGTGCCAGCAGACGACTAGCGGGAGGTTCCTACGAGCAGTACTTC; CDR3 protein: CASRRLAGGSYEQYF
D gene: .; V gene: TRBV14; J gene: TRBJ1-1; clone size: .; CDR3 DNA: TGTGCCAGCAGCCCTTTCACAGTCACTGAAGCTTTCTTT; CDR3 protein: CASSPFTVTEAFF
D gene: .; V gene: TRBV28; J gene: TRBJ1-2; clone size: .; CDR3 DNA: TGTGCCAGCAGTTTACGGGGAGCCTATGGCTACACCTTC; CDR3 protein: CASSLRGAYGYTF
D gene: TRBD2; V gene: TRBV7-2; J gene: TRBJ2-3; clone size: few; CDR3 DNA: TGTGCCAGCAGCTTAAGAGTAGCGGGAGGGCCAGATACGCAGTATTTT; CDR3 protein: CASSLRVAGGPDTQYF
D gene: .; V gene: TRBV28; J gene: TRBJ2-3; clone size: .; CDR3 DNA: TGTGCCAGCAGTTTACAGGGATTCACAGATACGCAGTATTTT; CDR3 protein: CASSLQGFTDTQYF